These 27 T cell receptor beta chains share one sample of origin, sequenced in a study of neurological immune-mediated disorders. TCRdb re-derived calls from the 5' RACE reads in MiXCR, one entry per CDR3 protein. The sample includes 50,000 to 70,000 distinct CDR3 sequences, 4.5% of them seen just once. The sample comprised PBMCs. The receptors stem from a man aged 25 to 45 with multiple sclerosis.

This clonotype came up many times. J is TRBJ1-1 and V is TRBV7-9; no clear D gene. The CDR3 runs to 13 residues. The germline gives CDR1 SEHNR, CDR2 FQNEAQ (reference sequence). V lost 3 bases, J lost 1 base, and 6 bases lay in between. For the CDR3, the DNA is TGTGCCAGCAGCTTCTGGGGGAACACTGAAGCTTTCTTT. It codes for CASSFWGNTEAFF.

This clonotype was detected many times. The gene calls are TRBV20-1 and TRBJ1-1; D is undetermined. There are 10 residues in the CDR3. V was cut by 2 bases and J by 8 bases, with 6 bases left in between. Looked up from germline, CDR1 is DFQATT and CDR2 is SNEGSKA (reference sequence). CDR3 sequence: CSARRREAFF. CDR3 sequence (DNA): TGCAGTGCTAGACGCCGGGAAGCTTTCTTT.

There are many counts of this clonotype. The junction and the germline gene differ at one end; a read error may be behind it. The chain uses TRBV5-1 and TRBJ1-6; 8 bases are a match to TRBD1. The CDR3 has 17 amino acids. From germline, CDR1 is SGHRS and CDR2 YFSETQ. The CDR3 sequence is CASSRGGWTGLASPLNF. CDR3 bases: TGCGCCAGCAGCCGAGGGGGCTGGACAGGGCTGGCTTCACCCCTCAACTTT.

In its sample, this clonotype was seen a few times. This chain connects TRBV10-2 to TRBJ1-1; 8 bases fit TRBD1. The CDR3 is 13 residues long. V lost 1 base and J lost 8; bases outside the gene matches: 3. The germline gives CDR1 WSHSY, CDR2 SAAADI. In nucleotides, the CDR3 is TGCGCCAGCAGTGAGTACAGGGGGTCCGAAGCTTTCTTT. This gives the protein CASSEYRGSEAFF.

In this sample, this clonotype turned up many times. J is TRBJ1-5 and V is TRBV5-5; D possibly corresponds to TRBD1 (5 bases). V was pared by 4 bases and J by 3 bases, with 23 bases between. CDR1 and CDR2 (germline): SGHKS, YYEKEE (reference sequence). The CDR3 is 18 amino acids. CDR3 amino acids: CASSIWVPRRGSNQPQHF. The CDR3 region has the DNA TGTGCCAGCAGCATTTGGGTGCCCAGGCGGGGGTCCAATCAGCCCCAGCATTTT.

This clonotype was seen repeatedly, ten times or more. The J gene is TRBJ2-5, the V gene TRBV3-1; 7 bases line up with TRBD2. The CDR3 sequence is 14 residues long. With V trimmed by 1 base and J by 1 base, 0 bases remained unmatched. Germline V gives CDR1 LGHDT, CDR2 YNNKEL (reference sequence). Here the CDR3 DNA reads TGTGCCAGCAGCCAAGCGGGGGGCCAAGAGACCCAGTACTTC. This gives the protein CASSQAGGQETQYF.

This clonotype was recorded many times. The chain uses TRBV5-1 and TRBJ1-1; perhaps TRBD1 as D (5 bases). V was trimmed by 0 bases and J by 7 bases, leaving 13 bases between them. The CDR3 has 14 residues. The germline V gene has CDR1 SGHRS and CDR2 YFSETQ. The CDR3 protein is CASSLDRPGLEAFF. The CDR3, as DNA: TGCGCCAGCAGCTTGGATCGTCCGGGACTTGAAGCTTTCTTT.

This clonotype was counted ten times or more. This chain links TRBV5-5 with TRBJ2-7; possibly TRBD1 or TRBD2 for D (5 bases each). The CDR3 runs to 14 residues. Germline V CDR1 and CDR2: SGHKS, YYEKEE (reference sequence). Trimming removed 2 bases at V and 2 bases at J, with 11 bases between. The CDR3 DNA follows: TGTGCCAGCAGCTTAACTGGGACGACCTACGAGCAGTACTTC. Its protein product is CASSLTGTTYEQYF. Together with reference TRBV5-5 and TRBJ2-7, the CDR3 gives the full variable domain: DAGVTQSPTHLIKTRGQQVTLRCSPISGHKSVSWYQQVLGQGPQFIFQYYEKEERGRGNFPDRFSARQFPNYSSELNVNALLLGDSALYLCASSLTGTTYEQYFGPGTRLTVT.

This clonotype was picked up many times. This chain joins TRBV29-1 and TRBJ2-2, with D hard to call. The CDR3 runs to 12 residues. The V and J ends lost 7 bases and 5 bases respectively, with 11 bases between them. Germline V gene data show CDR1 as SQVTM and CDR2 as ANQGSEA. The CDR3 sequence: CSARIETGELFF. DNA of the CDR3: TGCAGCGCCCGGATTGAAACCGGGGAGCTGTTTTTT.

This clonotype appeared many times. CDR3 coding DNA: TGCGCCAGCAGCTTGGACCGATTACCGAACACTGAAGCTTTCTTT. This encodes CASSLDRLPNTEAFF. The genes are TRBV5-1 and TRBJ1-1; no definite D call. The CDR3 length is 15 residues. The germline V gene encodes CDR1 SGHRS and CDR2 YFSETQ. The V end was cut by 0 bases, the J end by 1 base, with 10 bases between.

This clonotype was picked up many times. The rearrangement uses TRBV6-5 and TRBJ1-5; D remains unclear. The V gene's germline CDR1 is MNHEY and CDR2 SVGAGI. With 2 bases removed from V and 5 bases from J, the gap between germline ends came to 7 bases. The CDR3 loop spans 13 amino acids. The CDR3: CASSYGRYQPQHF. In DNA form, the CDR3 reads TGTGCCAGCAGTTACGGGCGCTATCAGCCCCAGCATTTT.

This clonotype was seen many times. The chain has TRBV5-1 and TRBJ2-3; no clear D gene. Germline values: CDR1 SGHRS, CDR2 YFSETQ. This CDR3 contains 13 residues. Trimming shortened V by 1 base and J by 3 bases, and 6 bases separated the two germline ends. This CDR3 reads CASSLFSTDTQYF. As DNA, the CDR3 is TGCGCCAGCAGCTTGTTTTCTACAGATACGCAGTATTTT.

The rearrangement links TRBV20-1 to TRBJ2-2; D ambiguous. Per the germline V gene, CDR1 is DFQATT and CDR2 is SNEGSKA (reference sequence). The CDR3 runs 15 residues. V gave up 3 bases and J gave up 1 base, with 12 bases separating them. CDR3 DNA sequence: TGCAGTGCTAGTCGACCGACTTTGAACACCGGGGAGCTGTTTTTT. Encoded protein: CSASRPTLNTGELFF.

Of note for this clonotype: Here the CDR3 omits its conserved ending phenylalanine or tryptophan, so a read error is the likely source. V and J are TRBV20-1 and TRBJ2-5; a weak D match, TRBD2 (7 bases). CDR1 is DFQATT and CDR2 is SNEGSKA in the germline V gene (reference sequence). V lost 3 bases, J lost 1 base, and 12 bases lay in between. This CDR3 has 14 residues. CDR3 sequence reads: CSASSGGPQETQYI. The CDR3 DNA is TGCAGTGCTAGTTCGGGGGGCCCCCAAGAGACCCAGTACATC.

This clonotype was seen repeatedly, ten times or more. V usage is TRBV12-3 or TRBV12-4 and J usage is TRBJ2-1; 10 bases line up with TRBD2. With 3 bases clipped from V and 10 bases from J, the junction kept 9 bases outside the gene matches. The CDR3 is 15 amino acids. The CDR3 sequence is CASSFQAGGREEQFF. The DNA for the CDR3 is TGTGCCAGCAGTTTCCAAGCGGGGGGGAGGGAGGAGCAGTTCTTC.

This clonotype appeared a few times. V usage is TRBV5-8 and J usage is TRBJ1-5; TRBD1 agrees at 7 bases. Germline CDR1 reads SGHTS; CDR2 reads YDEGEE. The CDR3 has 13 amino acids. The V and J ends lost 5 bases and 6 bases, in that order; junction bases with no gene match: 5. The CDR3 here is CASRTTGFQPQHF. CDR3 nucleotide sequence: TGTGCCAGCAGGACGACAGGGTTTCAGCCCCAGCATTTT. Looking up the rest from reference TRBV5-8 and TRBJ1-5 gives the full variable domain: EAGVTQSPTHLIKTRGQQATLRCSPISGHTSVYWYQQALGLGLQFLLWYDEGEERNRGNFPPRFSGRQFPNYSSELNVNALELEDSALYLCASRTTGFQPQHFGDGTRLSIL.

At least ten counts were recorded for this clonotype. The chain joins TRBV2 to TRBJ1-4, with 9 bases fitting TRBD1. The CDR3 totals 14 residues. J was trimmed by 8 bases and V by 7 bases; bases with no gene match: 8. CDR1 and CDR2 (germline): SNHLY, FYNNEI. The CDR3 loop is CASTWGTGQEKLFF. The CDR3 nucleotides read TGTGCCAGCACATGGGGGACAGGGCAGGAAAAACTGTTTTTT.

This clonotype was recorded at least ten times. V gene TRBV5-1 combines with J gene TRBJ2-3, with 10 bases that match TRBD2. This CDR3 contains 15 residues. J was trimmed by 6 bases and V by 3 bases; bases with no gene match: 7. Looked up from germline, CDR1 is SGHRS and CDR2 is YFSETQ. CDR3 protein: CASSSASGGRDTQYF. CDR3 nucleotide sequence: TGCGCCAGCAGCTCCGCTAGCGGGGGCCGCGATACGCAGTATTTT. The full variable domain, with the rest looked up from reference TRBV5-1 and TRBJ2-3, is KAGVTQTPRYLIKTRGQQVTLSCSPISGHRSVSWYQQTPGQGLQFLFEYFSETQRNKGNFPGRFSGRQFSNSRSEMNVSTLELGDSALYLCASSSASGGRDTQYFGPGTRLTVL.

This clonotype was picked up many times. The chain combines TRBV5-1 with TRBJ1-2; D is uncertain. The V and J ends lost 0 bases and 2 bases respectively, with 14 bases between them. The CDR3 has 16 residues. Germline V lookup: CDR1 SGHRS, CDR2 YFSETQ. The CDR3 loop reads CASSLGTRASNYGYTF. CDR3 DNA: TGCGCCAGCAGCTTGGGTACTCGGGCCTCAAACTATGGCTACACCTTC.

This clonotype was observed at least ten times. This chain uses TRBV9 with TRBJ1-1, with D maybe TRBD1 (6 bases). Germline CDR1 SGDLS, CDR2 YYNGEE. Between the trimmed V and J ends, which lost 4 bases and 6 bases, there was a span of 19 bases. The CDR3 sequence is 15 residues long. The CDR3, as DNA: TGTGCCAGCAGCTCCGGCCAGAGGGGGGGGTCTGAAGCTTTCTTT. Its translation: CASSSGQRGGSEAFF.

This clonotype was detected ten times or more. The CDR3 nucleotides are TGTGCCACCAGCAGAGATGCCGCCGGAAATCAGCCCCAGCATTTT. It specifies CATSRDAAGNQPQHF. The chain uses TRBV15 and TRBJ1-5; no definite D call. Germline V gene data show CDR1 as LNHNV and CDR2 as YYDKDF (reference sequence). The length of the CDR3 is 15 residues. V gave up 0 bases and J gave up 4 bases, with 10 bases separating them.

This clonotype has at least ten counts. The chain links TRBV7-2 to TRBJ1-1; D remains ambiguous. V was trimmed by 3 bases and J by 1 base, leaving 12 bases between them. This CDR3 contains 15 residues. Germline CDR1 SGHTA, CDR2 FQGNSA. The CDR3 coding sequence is TGTGCCAGCAGCTTTACTAGAAGAGGGAACACTGAAGCTTTCTTT. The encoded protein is CASSFTRRGNTEAFF.

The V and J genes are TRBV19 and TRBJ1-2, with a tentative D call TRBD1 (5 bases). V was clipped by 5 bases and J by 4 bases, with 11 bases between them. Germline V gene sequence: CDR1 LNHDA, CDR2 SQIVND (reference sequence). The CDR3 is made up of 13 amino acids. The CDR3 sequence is CASSFLGGYGYTF. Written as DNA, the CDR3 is TGTGCCAGTAGTTTTTTGGGGGGCTATGGCTACACCTTC.

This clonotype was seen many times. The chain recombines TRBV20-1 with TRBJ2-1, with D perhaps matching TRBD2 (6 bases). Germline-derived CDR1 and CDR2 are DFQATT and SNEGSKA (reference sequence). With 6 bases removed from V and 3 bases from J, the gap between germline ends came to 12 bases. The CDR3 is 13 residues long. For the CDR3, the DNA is TGCAGTGCGGGAATAGCGGACTACAATGAGCAGTTCTTC. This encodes CSAGIADYNEQFF.

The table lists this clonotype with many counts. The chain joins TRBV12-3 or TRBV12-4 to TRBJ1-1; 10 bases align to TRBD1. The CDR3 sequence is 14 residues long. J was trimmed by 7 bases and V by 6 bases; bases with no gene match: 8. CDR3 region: CASSRRDRGDEAFF. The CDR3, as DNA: TGTGCCAGCAGCCGCCGGGACAGGGGAGATGAAGCTTTCTTT.

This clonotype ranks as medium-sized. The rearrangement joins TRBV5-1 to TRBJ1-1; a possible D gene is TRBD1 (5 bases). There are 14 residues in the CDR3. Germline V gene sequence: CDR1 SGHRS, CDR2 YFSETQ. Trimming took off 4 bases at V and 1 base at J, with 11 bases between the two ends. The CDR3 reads CASSRGTGNTEAFF. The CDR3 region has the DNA TGCGCCAGCAGCAGAGGGACTGGGAACACTGAAGCTTTCTTT.

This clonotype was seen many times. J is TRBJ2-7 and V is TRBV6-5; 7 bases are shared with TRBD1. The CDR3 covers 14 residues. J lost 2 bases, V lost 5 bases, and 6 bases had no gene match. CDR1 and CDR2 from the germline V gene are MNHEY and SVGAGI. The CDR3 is CASSKTGIPYEQYF. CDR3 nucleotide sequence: TGTGCCAGCAGTAAGACAGGGATTCCCTACGAGCAGTACTTC.